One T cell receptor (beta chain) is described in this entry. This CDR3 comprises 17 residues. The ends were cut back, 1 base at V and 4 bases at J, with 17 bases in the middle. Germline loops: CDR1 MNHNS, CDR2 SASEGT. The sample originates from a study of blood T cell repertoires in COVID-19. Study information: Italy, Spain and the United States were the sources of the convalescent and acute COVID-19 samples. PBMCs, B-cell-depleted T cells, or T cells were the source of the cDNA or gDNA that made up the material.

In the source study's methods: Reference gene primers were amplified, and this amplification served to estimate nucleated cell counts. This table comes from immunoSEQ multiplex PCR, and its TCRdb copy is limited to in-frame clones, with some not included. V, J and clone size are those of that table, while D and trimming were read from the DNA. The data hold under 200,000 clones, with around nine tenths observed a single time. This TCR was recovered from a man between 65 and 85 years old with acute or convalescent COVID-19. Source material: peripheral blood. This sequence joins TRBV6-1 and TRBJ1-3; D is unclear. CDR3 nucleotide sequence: TGTGCCAGCAGTGAAGTAGCGAGTGGCTTGGGCGGAAACACCATATATTTT. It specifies CASSEVASGLGGNTIYF.